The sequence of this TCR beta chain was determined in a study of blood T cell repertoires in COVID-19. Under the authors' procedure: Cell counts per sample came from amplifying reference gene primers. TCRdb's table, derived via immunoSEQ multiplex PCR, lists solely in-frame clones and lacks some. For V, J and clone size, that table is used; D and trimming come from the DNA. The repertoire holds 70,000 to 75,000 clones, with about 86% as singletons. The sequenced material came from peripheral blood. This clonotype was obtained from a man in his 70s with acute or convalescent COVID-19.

The chain's CDR3 is CASSLTESSYNEQFF. The CDR3 DNA reads as TGTGCCAGCAGCTTAACGGAGAGCTCCTACAATGAGCAGTTCTTC. This chain uses TRBV7-6 with TRBJ2-1, with D hard to call. Trimming left V 2 bases short and J 0 bases short, with 8 bases between. This CDR3 has 15 amino acids. CDR1 and CDR2 from the germline V gene are SGHVS and FNYEAQ. The full variable domain, with the rest looked up from reference TRBV7-6 and TRBJ2-1, is GAGVSQSPRYKVTKRGQDVALRCDPISGHVSLYWYRQALGQGPEFLTYFNYEAQQDKSGLPNDRFSAERPEGSISTLTIQRTEQRDSAMYRCASSLTESSYNEQFFGPGTRLTVL.